One and the same sample provided the 22 T cell receptor beta chains below, sequenced in a study of PD-L1 blockade in urothelial cancer. Stated time point: peripheral blood 6 weeks after treatment start. Profiled with immunoSEQ multiplex PCR; TCRdb holds only in-frame clones, not every one. The profile shows tens of thousands of clones, 84% of them singletons. Material: PBMCs, obtained around atezolizumab (anti-PD-L1) treatment. The receptors come from a man between 65 and 85 years old with urothelial cancer.

This clone was observed a few times. The chain combines TRBV6-1 with TRBJ1-2; D is undetermined. The V gene lost 6 bases and the J gene lost 8 bases, with 10 bases spanning the gap. Per the germline V gene, CDR1 is MNHNS and CDR2 is SASEGT. CDR3 length equals 11 residues. The CDR3 loop reads CASSSNWGYTF. CDR3 nucleotide sequence: TGTGCCAGCAGCTCTAATTGGGGCTACACCTTC.

This chain uses TRBV4-3 with TRBJ2-5; 8 nucleotides line up with TRBD1. CDR3 length equals 16 residues. CDR1 is LGHNA, CDR2 YSLEER, per germline. Germline trimming cut 0 bases from V and 5 bases from J; bases unmatched to any gene: 8. The CDR3 reads CASSQEAAGGAETQYF. The CDR3 DNA is TGCGCCAGCAGCCAAGAAGCAGCAGGGGGCGCGGAGACCCAGTACTTC.

In DNA, the CDR3 is TGTGCCAGCAGGAGATTGGGACAGAGCACAGATACGCAGTATTTT. The encoded protein is CASRRLGQSTDTQYF. The genes are TRBV7-2 and TRBJ2-3; TRBD1 aligns across 7 bases. Trimming removed 6 bases from V and 0 bases from J; junction bases left unmatched: 6. The CDR3 is made up of 15 amino acids. Germline V CDR1 and CDR2: SGHTA, FQGNSA.

This chain connects TRBV4-1 to TRBJ2-2; a weak D match, TRBD1 (5 bases). Germline CDR1 is MGHRA and CDR2 is YSYEKL. Trimming took 2 bases from V and 3 from J, leaving 13 bases between them. The length of the CDR3 is 16 residues. The CDR3 protein is CASSQPRAGYTGELFF. CDR3 bases: TGCGCCAGCAGCCAACCCCGGGCAGGGTACACCGGGGAGCTGTTTTTT.

The chain recombines TRBV25-1 with TRBJ1-1; D perhaps matches TRBD1 (6 bases). CDR1 is MGHDK and CDR2 is SYGVNS in the germline V gene. The CDR3 is made up of 12 amino acids. V was clipped by 8 bases and J by 1 base, with 8 bases between them. The CDR3 DNA is TGTGCCAGCCCACAGGGGAACACTGAAGCTTTCTTT. Its protein product is CASPQGNTEAFF.

The chain carries TRBV30 and TRBJ2-5; D unclear. Germline values: CDR1 GTSNPN, CDR2 SVGIG (reference sequence). V lost 4 bases and J lost 3, with 9 bases in between. The CDR3 totals 12 residues. The DNA of the CDR3 is TGTGCCTGGAATCAGCAGGAAGAGACCCAGTACTTC. This translates into CAWNQQEETQYF.

The V gene is TRBV2, the J gene TRBJ2-1; TRBD2 matches at 8 bases. Germline V gene data show CDR1 as SNHLY and CDR2 as FYNNEI. V gave up 6 bases and J gave up 4 bases; unmatched junction bases: 8. The CDR3 consists of 15 residues. DNA for the CDR3: TGTGCCAGCAGACAGCGGGAGTTTTCTTACAATGAGCAGTTCTTC. This sequence encodes CASRQREFSYNEQFF.

CDR3 protein: CATSMRARGDYGYTF. In DNA, the CDR3 is TGTGCCACCAGCATGAGAGCCAGGGGAGACTATGGCTACACCTTC. The chain joins TRBV15 to TRBJ1-2; possibly TRBD1 for D (6 bases). Germline CDR1 LNHNV, CDR2 YYDKDF (reference sequence). This CDR3 has 15 residues. V lost 4 bases and J lost 3, with 15 bases in between.

The chain combines TRBV25-1 with TRBJ1-6; the D gene is possibly TRBD1 (5 bases). Germline assignment: CDR1 MGHDK and CDR2 SYGVNS. The length of the CDR3 is 14 residues. Trimming shortened V by 9 bases and J by 6 bases, and 15 bases separated the two germline ends. CDR3 in amino acids: CASTPGTGNSPLHF. In nucleotides, the CDR3 is TGTGCCAGTACTCCCGGGACTGGTAATTCACCCCTCCACTTT.

This chain connects TRBV5-3 to TRBJ2-6, with 11 positions matching TRBD1. TRBV5-3 qualifies as an ORF whose function is uncertain. There are 19 residues in the CDR3. The trim removed 3 bases at V and 0 bases at J, leaving 8 bases unmatched. The CDR3 DNA is TGTGCCAGAAGCTCCTACCGGGACAGGGGGAACTCTGGGGCCAACGTCCTGACTTTC. Its protein product is CARSSYRDRGNSGANVLTF.

The rearrangement joins TRBV5-5 to TRBJ2-1, with 9 bases matching TRBD2. Germline loops: CDR1 SGHKS, CDR2 YYEKEE (reference sequence). V lost 4 bases, J lost 6 bases, and 8 bases stayed unmatched. The CDR3 totals 15 residues. The CDR3 DNA follows: TGTGCCAGCAGCCTGACTAGCGGTTACGTCAATGAGCAGTTCTTC. It encodes CASSLTSGYVNEQFF. Full variable domain (outside the CDR3, taken from reference TRBV5-5 and TRBJ2-1): DAGVTQSPTHLIKTRGQQVTLRCSPISGHKSVSWYQQVLGQGPQFIFQYYEKEERGRGNFPDRFSARQFPNYSSELNVNALLLGDSALYLCASSLTSGYVNEQFFGPGTRLTVL.

This clone has just one count. J is TRBJ2-5 and V is TRBV5-1; no clear D. CDR3 length: 14 amino acids. V gave up 0 bases and J gave up 0 bases, with 6 bases separating them. Germline lookup yields CDR1 SGHRS and CDR2 YFSETQ. CDR3 residues: CASSLEAYQETQYF. CDR3 in DNA: TGCGCCAGCAGCTTGGAAGCGTACCAAGAGACCCAGTACTTC. The full variable domain, with the rest looked up from reference TRBV5-1 and TRBJ2-5, is KAGVTQTPRYLIKTRGQQVTLSCSPISGHRSVSWYQQTPGQGLQFLFEYFSETQRNKGNFPGRFSGRQFSNSRSEMNVSTLELGDSALYLCASSLEAYQETQYFGPGTRLLVL.

V gene TRBV5-8 combines with J gene TRBJ2-3, with a possible D match to TRBD1 (5 bases). The V end lost 0 bases, the J end lost 0 bases, and 11 bases lay between the germline ends. This CDR3 contains 16 residues. Germline assignment: CDR1 SGHTS and CDR2 YDEGEE. CDR3 protein: CASSLGQSPSTDTQYF. CDR3 nucleotides: TGTGCCAGCAGCTTGGGACAGAGCCCTAGCACAGATACGCAGTATTTT.

The chain carries TRBV7-3 and TRBJ2-5, with 11 bases fitting TRBD1. There are 15 residues in the CDR3. Germline assignment: CDR1 SGHTA and CDR2 FQGTGA. J was trimmed by 1 base and V by 5 bases; bases with no gene match: 3. CDR3 DNA sequence: TGTGCCAGCAGCCGCGGGACAGGGGGCCAAGAGACCCAGTACTTC. It is translated as CASSRGTGGQETQYF.

This rearrangement joins TRBV5-1 to TRBJ2-7, with 10 bases that match TRBD1. With V trimmed by 4 bases and J by 5 bases, 6 bases remained unmatched. Germline V gene sequence: CDR1 SGHRS, CDR2 YFSETQ. CDR3 length: 14 amino acids. CDR3 sequence reads: CASSPGQGVNEQYF. CDR3 DNA: TGCGCCAGCAGCCCCGGACAGGGGGTCAACGAGCAGTACTTC.

The J gene is TRBJ2-7, the V gene TRBV11-2; no definite D call. Between the trimmed V and J ends, which lost 3 bases and 1 base, there was a span of 10 bases. This CDR3 spans 14 amino acids. Germline CDR1 is SGHAT and CDR2 is FQNNGV. DNA of the CDR3: TGTGCCAGCAGCTTCGGTGTGGTGTCCTACGAGCAGTACTTC. It yields the protein CASSFGVVSYEQYF.

J is TRBJ2-5 and V is TRBV5-1; D may be TRBD1 (6 bases). The CDR3 covers 14 residues. Germline assignment: CDR1 SGHRS and CDR2 YFSETQ. V lost 5 bases and J 4 bases, leaving 15 bases between the germline ends. The CDR3 loop is CASRQDSMGETQYF. CDR3 DNA: TGCGCCAGCAGACAGGACAGTATGGGAGAGACCCAGTACTTC.

In this sample, this clone turned up a few times. The rearrangement links TRBV29-1 to TRBJ2-1; possible D gene TRBD2, 6 bases. Deletions cut 7 bases from V and 5 bases from J, with 18 bases between. The CDR3 runs to 14 residues. The germline V gene encodes CDR1 SQVTM and CDR2 ANQGSEA. In nucleotides, the CDR3 is TGCAGCGCAGCCGGGACTCGAGCTGACAATGAGCAGTTCTTC. It encodes CSAAGTRADNEQFF.

CDR3 protein: CASSESGAYYNEQFF. CDR3 DNA: TGTGCCAGCAGTGAATCAGGTGCATATTACAATGAGCAGTTCTTC. This sequence joins TRBV6-1 and TRBJ2-1; unclear D gene. The V and J ends lost 2 bases and 4 bases respectively, with 12 bases between them. Germline V lookup: CDR1 MNHNS, CDR2 SASEGT. The CDR3 extends over 15 amino acids.

This clone has a handful of counts. The rearrangement joins TRBV6-5 to TRBJ2-3; 10 nucleotides match TRBD2. From germline, CDR1 is MNHEY and CDR2 SVGAGI. This CDR3 contains 15 residues. The ends lost 6 bases at V and 6 bases at J; junction bases unmatched: 9. The CDR3 sequence is CASRASGGAQDTQYF. For the CDR3, the DNA is TGTGCCAGCAGAGCAAGCGGGGGGGCCCAGGATACGCAGTATTTT.

This clone was counted between two and nine times. The chain links TRBV7-2 to TRBJ1-2; a possible D gene is TRBD1 (5 bases). This CDR3 has 15 residues. The germline CDR1 and CDR2 sequences are SGHTA and FQGNSA. The germline V and J ends were trimmed by 1 base and 0 bases, with 9 bases remaining between them. The CDR3 loop is CASSLGTTSNYGYTF. DNA for the CDR3: TGTGCCAGCAGCTTAGGGACAACATCTAACTATGGCTACACCTTC.

The gene calls are TRBV5-6 and TRBJ2-1; D remains unclear. Germline CDR1 is SGHDT and CDR2 is YYEEEE. The CDR3 extends over 16 amino acids. Trimming cost V 4 bases and J 0 bases, with 14 bases left between them. In DNA form, the CDR3 reads TGTGCCAGCAGCACCCCTGACACGGCCTCCTACAATGAGCAGTTCTTC. Translation: CASSTPDTASYNEQFF.